This TCR beta chain was captured by sequencing in a study of vaccination and CD4 T cells after COVID-19 (dated by TCRdb to about 2022). About the study as a whole: SARS-CoV-2 positivity had been established in the convalescent patients by nasal swab PCR, and mild disease was recorded in roughly 9 of these patients and severe disease in one. The convalescent cohort comprised six males and four females, including two Hispanic individuals, seven Caucasians, two Asians and one multiracial person. Participants received two doses of either the Pfizer-BioNTech BNT162b2 vaccine (n=8) or the Moderna mRNA-1273 vaccine (n=2). Post-COVID blood samples from convalescent patients were collected a median of roughly 100 days after diagnosis, with a range of about 30 to 170 days. Post-vaccine blood samples were taken a median of 72 days after the second vaccine dose, with a range of roughly 13 to 250 days. The cultures were stimulated with overlapping spike peptide pools from SARS-CoV-2 and from the common cold coronaviruses HCoV-NL63, HCoV-OC43 and HCoV-229E. In control cultures, a CEFX viral epitope pool was used as positive control, an HIV-1 Nef peptide pool was used as negative control, or no peptide was added. The spike-specific CD4+ TCR repertoire was compared before and after mRNA vaccination in approximately ten COVID-19 convalescent patients and a few infection-naive healthy vaccine recipients.

General study outcomes and caveats: Relatively few convalescent patients were included in the study, and early timepoints after natural infection were not analyzed. Among the post-vaccine SARS-CoV-2-reactive clones in convalescent patients, a median approximately 86% showed up only after vaccination, which suggests vaccine-specific priming. In convalescent patients, nearly all vaccine-specific clones (304 of 307) were found to be mono-reactive for SARS-CoV-2 spike rather than cross-reactive with common cold coronaviruses. The median count of SARS-CoV-2-reactive clonotypes went up from 20 to 25 after infection to about 41 after vaccination, although the change was not significant.

With respect to this clonotype: The antigen it recognizes is unknown. Base qualities are missing; no much larger clone stands one base away.

CDR1 MNHEY and CDR2 SMNVEV were looked up in the germline V gene (reference sequence). There are 14 amino acids in the CDR3, from cysteine to phenylalanine inclusive. Solely the CDR3 DNA is kept, with 42 bases framed from the first base. From V the trimming removes 10 bases and from J it removes 1 base, while the gene matches leave 8 bases of the junction unaccounted for. Receptor amplification or capture employed PCR. At the Johns Hopkins FTIC core, DNA from the cultured CD4+ T cells underwent TCR sequencing with the Oncomine TCR Beta short-read assay. Genomic DNA was extracted from the cultured CD4+ T cells with the QIAamp micro DNA kit. Oncomine TCR Beta libraries made from cultured CD4+ T cells were pooled using unique dual indexes and sequenced on an Illumina iSeq 100. The study's own analysis went as follows. Non-productive sequences were removed, and CDR3s that did not start with C, did not end with F or W, or were shorter than 7 amino acids were discarded. The MANAFEST web application identified antigen-specific clonotypes by comparing peptide-stimulated wells against reference wells and other culture wells. For a clone to be called positive, the clone needed an FDR below 0.05, an odds ratio above 5, and a productive frequency above 0.1% in at least two of three replicate wells. A clonotype was classed as cross-reactive if the clonotype showed significant expansion both in SARS-CoV-2 spike wells and in at least one common cold coronavirus spike condition. Similarity between CDR3 sequences was evaluated in R version 3.6.1 using Levenshtein distances (stringdist) and unrooted phylogenetic trees (ape). In TCRdb, the public reads were trimmed at Q25 with fastp and aligned with MiXCR, with productive beta chains retained. Every distinct CDR3 protein forms one entry, paired with its most common genes and DNA. The V and J calls and clone size are TCRdb's, not the authors'. The table for this sample lists around 13,000 distinct CDR3 sequences; around 60% of them were counted only once. Together, the top ten hold roughly 13% of the sample.

The treatment or condition label here, explained by the study, means: approximately 9-day PBMC culture with coronavirus spike peptide pools or control peptides (ViraFEST assay). To expand antigen-specific T cells with peptide pools and then pick out the expanded clonotypes through TCR sequencing, the study relied on the ViraFEST assay. Positive SARS-CoV-2 PCR tests in the convalescent patients dated from March to December 2020, before Alpha, Beta and Delta variants emerged in the United States. PBMCs were cultured at 1.5 million to 2.5 million per well in IMDM supplemented with approximately 5.3% human AB serum and about 10 IU/ml IL-2, with 10 ug/ml peptide pools added. On days 3 and 7, half of the culture medium was replaced with fresh IL-2-containing medium. CD4+ T cells were isolated after around ten days of culture through negative selection using the EasySep CD4+ T cell isolation kit. Ficoll-Paque Plus gradient centrifugation was used to isolate PBMCs from whole blood, and the isolated PBMCs were then either used fresh or cryopreserved at -140C. Each culture condition was generally run in triplicate wells.

The receptor was isolated from a human donor who had recovered from COVID-19. The material sequenced was CD4+ T cells from blood, cultured in vitro. The chain joins TRBV27 to TRBJ2-3; 7 bases in the junction line up with TRBD2. The CDR3: CATQRAGGTDTQYF. The DNA sequence is as follows: TGTGCCACCCAGCGGGCGGGAGGCACAGATACGCAGTATTTT.